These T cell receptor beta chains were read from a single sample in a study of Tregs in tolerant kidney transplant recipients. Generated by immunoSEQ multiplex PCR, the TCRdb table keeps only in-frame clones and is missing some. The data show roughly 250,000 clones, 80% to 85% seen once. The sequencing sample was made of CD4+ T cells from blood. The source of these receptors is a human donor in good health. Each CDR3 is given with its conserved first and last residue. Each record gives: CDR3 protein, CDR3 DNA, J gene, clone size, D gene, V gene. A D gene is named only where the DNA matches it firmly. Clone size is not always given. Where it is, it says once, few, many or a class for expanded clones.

CASSPIMQGADTEAFF,TGTGCCAGCTCACCAATAATGCAGGGGGCGGACACTGAAGCTTTCTTT,TRBJ1-1,.,TRBD1,TRBV18
CASSGRVTDTQYF,TGTGCCAGCAGCGGAAGGGTCACAGATACGCAGTATTTT,TRBJ2-3,.,.,TRBV14
CAWSPGTGQPQHF,TGTGCCTGGAGTCCAGGGACGGGGCAGCCCCAGCATTTT,TRBJ1-5,once,.,TRBV30
CAGSPPSQENIGKLFF,TGTGCCGGCTCACCACCTTCACAGGAGAACATAGGAAAACTGTTTTTT,TRBJ1-4,once,.,TRBV18
CASSESYNEQFF,TGCGCCAGCAGTGAGTCATACAATGAGCAGTTCTTC,TRBJ2-1,.,.,TRBV10-2
CASTSPGGGYEQYF,TGTGCCAGCACCTCTCCCGGGGGCGGTTACGAGCAGTACTTC,TRBJ2-7,few,.,TRBV28
CASSDRARFTEAFF,TGTGCCAGCAGCGACAGGGCGCGGTTCACTGAAGCTTTCTTT,TRBJ1-1,.,TRBD1,TRBV2
CASSPTGTLQPQHF,TGTGCCAGCAGTCCCACCGGGACATTGCAGCCCCAGCATTTT,TRBJ1-5,.,.,TRBV6-1
CASSVTGEGYEKLFF,TGTGCCAGCAGCGTTACGGGTGAGGGGTATGAAAAACTGTTTTTT,TRBJ1-4,.,.,TRBV9
CASSLNRGGNTEAFF,TGTGCCAGCAGCTTAAACCGCGGGGGTAACACTGAAGCTTTCTTT,TRBJ1-1,.,.,TRBV11-2